These T cell receptor beta chains were read from a single sample in a study of T cells after posttransplantation cyclophosphamide. Clones were sequenced by immunoSEQ multiplex PCR, and TCRdb holds only the in-frame ones, with some missing. The repertoire holds tens of thousands of clones, with roughly 89% as singletons. The sequencing sample was made of PBMCs. The source of these receptors is a woman aged 40-49 years with a blood cancer, CMV-positive, and with a related stem cell donor. Each CDR3 is given with its conserved first and last residue. A D gene is named only where the DNA matches it firmly. Only part of the rows carry a size: once, few, many, or a class if the clone is expanded.

D gene: -; J gene: TRBJ2-7; clone size: -; V gene: TRBV6-5; CDR3 DNA: TGTGCCAGCAATACAGGGCTTACCTCCTACGAGCAGTACTTC; CDR3 protein: CASNTGLTSYEQYF
D gene: -; J gene: TRBJ2-2; clone size: -; V gene: TRBV7-9; CDR3 DNA: TGTGCCAGCAGCCTAAGTACTTTCGGACATGAGAACACCGGGGAGCTGTTTTTT; CDR3 protein: CASSLSTFGHENTGELFF
D gene: TRBD2; J gene: TRBJ2-7; clone size: -; V gene: TRBV7-3; CDR3 DNA: TGTGCCAGCAGCTTAAGGCGGGGGGGCCCAAACGAGCAGTACTTC; CDR3 protein: CASSLRRGGPNEQYF
D gene: -; J gene: TRBJ1-2; clone size: once; V gene: TRBV14; CDR3 DNA: TGTGCCAGCAGCCCCATCGGGTACGGCTATGGCTACACCTTC; CDR3 protein: CASSPIGYGYGYTF
D gene: TRBD1; J gene: TRBJ2-3; clone size: -; V gene: TRBV7-9; CDR3 DNA: TGTGCCAGCAGCTCGTATGGACAGGGATTTTCTAGCACAGATACGCAGTATTTT; CDR3 protein: CASSSYGQGFSSTDTQYF
D gene: -; J gene: TRBJ1-3; clone size: -; V gene: TRBV5-1; CDR3 DNA: TGCGCCAGCAGCTTGCAGGGCTCCTCTGGAAACACCATATATTTT; CDR3 protein: CASSLQGSSGNTIYF
D gene: TRBD1; J gene: TRBJ1-4; clone size: -; V gene: TRBV4-1; CDR3 DNA: TGCGCCAGCAGCCCCCTCGGACAGGGGGATGAAAAACTGTTTTTT; CDR3 protein: CASSPLGQGDEKLFF
D gene: -; J gene: TRBJ2-5; clone size: -; V gene: TRBV2; CDR3 DNA: TGTGCCAGCACCCGAGGGGAGACCCAGTACTTC; CDR3 protein: CASTRGETQYF
D gene: TRBD2; J gene: TRBJ2-7; clone size: -; V gene: TRBV5-1; CDR3 DNA: TGCGCCAGCAGCCCGGGACTAGCGGACTACGAGCAGTACTTC; CDR3 protein: CASSPGLADYEQYF
D gene: TRBD1; J gene: TRBJ2-1; clone size: -; V gene: TRBV5-1; CDR3 DNA: TGCGCCAGCAGCCCGGTACAGGGGGCGAAATACAATGAGCAGTTCTTC; CDR3 protein: CASSPVQGAKYNEQFF
D gene: -; J gene: TRBJ1-5; clone size: -; V gene: TRBV4-1; CDR3 DNA: TGCGCCAGCAGCCATATAGAAGGGGGACAGCCCCAGCATTTT; CDR3 protein: CASSHIEGGQPQHF
D gene: -; J gene: TRBJ2-4; clone size: once; V gene: TRBV6-6; CDR3 DNA: TGTGCCAGCAGTCGACAGCCATTAGCCAAAAACATTCAGTACTTC; CDR3 protein: CASSRQPLAKNIQYF
D gene: -; J gene: TRBJ2-2; clone size: -; V gene: TRBV9; CDR3 DNA: TGTGCCAGCAGCTCGCGACAGGACCCGAACACCGGGGAGCTGTTTTTT; CDR3 protein: CASSSRQDPNTGELFF
D gene: TRBD1; J gene: TRBJ2-5; clone size: -; V gene: TRBV15; CDR3 DNA: TGTGCCACCAGCAGAGATTGGACAGGGGTCGGGGAGACCCAGTACTTC; CDR3 protein: CATSRDWTGVGETQYF
D gene: -; J gene: TRBJ1-2; clone size: -; V gene: TRBV5-6; CDR3 DNA: TGTGCCAGCAGCTTGGCCTACGGGTCTGCATTCGGAGGCTACACCTTC; CDR3 protein: CASSLAYGSAFGGYTF
D gene: -; J gene: TRBJ1-4; clone size: -; V gene: TRBV2; CDR3 DNA: TGTGCCAGCAGGGACCCAGGGGCGCCTAATGAAAAACTGTTTTTT; CDR3 protein: CASRDPGAPNEKLFF
D gene: -; J gene: TRBJ2-3; clone size: -; V gene: TRBV11-2; CDR3 DNA: TGTGCCAGCAGCTCCCTAGCTAGCGTCGGCACAGATACGCAGTATTTT; CDR3 protein: CASSSLASVGTDTQYF
D gene: TRBD2; J gene: TRBJ2-3; clone size: -; V gene: TRBV13; CDR3 DNA: TGTGCCAGCAGCTTTTTAGCGGGGGGGCCGACAGATACGCAGTATTTT; CDR3 protein: CASSFLAGGPTDTQYF